One and the same sample provided the 15 T cell receptor beta chains below, sequenced in a study of blood T cell repertoires in COVID-19. Profiling relied on immunoSEQ multiplex PCR, and the TCRdb table lists in-frame clones only, not all of them. In the table there are over 200,000 clones, 75% to 85% of which are singletons. The sequencing input was peripheral blood. Receptors were obtained from a woman under 40 with COVID-19, enrolled during active disease.

The sample holds one count of this clone. The chain combines TRBV5-6 with TRBJ2-2; D is unclear. Between the trimmed V and J ends, which lost 4 bases and 5 bases, there was a span of 6 bases. The germline V gene has CDR1 SGHDT and CDR2 YYEEEE. This CDR3 region has 12 residues. DNA for the CDR3: TGTGCCAGCAGCCCATTTACCGGGGAGCTGTTTTTT. Translating it yields CASSPFTGELFF.

The chain couples TRBV28 to TRBJ1-1; D call uncertain. In germline, CDR1 is MDHEN, CDR2 SYDVKM. The CDR3 extends over 13 amino acids. The V end lost 4 bases, the J end lost 3 bases, and 9 bases lay between the germline ends. CDR3 protein: CASSSRLDTEAFF. The CDR3 bases are TGTGCCAGCAGTTCGCGGCTCGACACTGAAGCTTTCTTT.

The rearrangement uses TRBV18 and TRBJ1-2; the match to TRBD1 covers 9 bases. The germline gives CDR1 KGHSH, CDR2 LQKENI. Trimming cost V 3 bases and J 1 base; bases outside gene matches: 6. CDR3 size: 16 residues. The CDR3 region has the DNA TGTGCCAGCTCACCCGGACAGGGGTCTTTTAACTATGGCTACACCTTC. It yields the protein CASSPGQGSFNYGYTF.

The chain couples TRBV5-1 to TRBJ2-6, with 10 bases matching TRBD1. V was pared by 4 bases and J by 0 bases, with 7 bases of the junction left unmatched. This CDR3 comprises 18 residues. The germline CDR1 and CDR2 sequences are SGHRS and YFSETQ. The chain's CDR3 is CASSHGQGELSGANVLTF. CDR3 DNA: TGCGCCAGCAGCCACGGACAGGGGGAGCTCTCTGGGGCCAACGTCCTGACTTTC.

V and J are TRBV4-1 and TRBJ2-5, with TRBD2 matching 14 bases. The CDR3 runs 21 residues. V lost 1 base to trimming and J lost 6 bases; unmatched junction nucleotides: 19. The germline V gene has CDR1 MGHRA and CDR2 YSYEKL. CDR3 nucleotides: TGCGCCAGCAGCCAAGTTTATACCTCGGGACTAGCGGGGGCTGGGAGTCAGACCCAGTACTTC. Its translation: CASSQVYTSGLAGAGSQTQYF.

The chain uses TRBV6-1 and TRBJ2-3; 8 bases match TRBD2. Germline loops: CDR1 MNHNS, CDR2 SASEGT. V dropped 0 bases and J dropped 4; count of bases not matched to a gene: 12. This CDR3 contains 18 residues. The DNA of the CDR3 is TGTGCCAGCAGTGAAGCCGGCCGGGGGGGTAGGAACGCAGATACGCAGTATTTT. This sequence encodes CASSEAGRGGRNADTQYF.

The V gene is TRBV12-5, the J gene TRBJ2-1; 8 positions agree with TRBD1. CDR3 length: 19 residues. Germline CDR1 is LGHNT and CDR2 is FRNRAP. The V gene end was trimmed by 1 base and the J gene end by 6 bases; junction bases not matched to a gene: 17. The chain's CDR3 is CASGLGLGAGQVTINEQFF. For the CDR3, the DNA is TGTGCTAGTGGTTTGGGACTCGGGGCGGGACAGGTTACGATCAATGAGCAGTTCTTC.

The chain recombines TRBV27 with TRBJ1-3; TRBD1 matches at 8 bases. The CDR3 consists of 17 residues. The trim removed 5 bases at V and 0 bases at J, leaving 9 bases unmatched. The germline CDR1 and CDR2 sequences are MNHEY and SMNVEV (reference sequence). Here the CDR3 DNA reads TGTGCCAGCAGTCCGTCAGGGGGCCCTTACTCTGGAAACACCATATATTTT. It yields the protein CASSPSGGPYSGNTIYF.

The rearrangement uses TRBV4-3 and TRBJ1-5; possibly TRBD1 for D (5 bases). The CDR3 spans 13 residues. V was pared by 4 bases and J by 4 bases, with 8 bases between. Germline V lookup: CDR1 LGHNA, CDR2 YSLEER. CDR3: CASSPAGNQPQHF. The CDR3 coding sequence is TGCGCCAGCAGCCCGGCAGGGAATCAGCCCCAGCATTTT.

This sequence joins TRBV7-2 and TRBJ2-5; 8 nucleotides agree with TRBD1. The CDR3 loop spans 16 amino acids. CDR1 is SGHTA, CDR2 FQGNSA, per germline. Trimming took 5 bases from V and 5 from J; bases not matched to a gene: 13. The CDR3 DNA is TGTGCCAGCAGCGGACGGACAGGGAAACCTTCGGAGACCCAGTACTTC. Its protein is CASSGRTGKPSETQYF.

The V call is TRBV25-1, the J call TRBJ1-2; 7 positions match TRBD1. The CDR3 contains 14 residues. The trim removed 8 bases at V and 4 bases at J, leaving 10 bases unmatched. The germline V gene encodes CDR1 MGHDK and CDR2 SYGVNS. CDR3 nucleotide sequence: TGTGCCAGCTCACCGGGACAGACGATCTATGGCTACACCTTC. This codes for CASSPGQTIYGYTF.

J is TRBJ1-2 and V is TRBV10-3; 9 bases map to TRBD1. Germline loops: CDR1 ENHRY, CDR2 SYGVKD. There are 14 residues in the CDR3. The V and J ends lost 6 bases and 6 bases, in that order; junction bases with no gene match: 8. The CDR3 sequence is CAISPGQGPNGYTF. CDR3 bases: TGTGCCATCAGCCCGGGACAGGGTCCCAATGGCTACACCTTC.

This clone appeared a few times. The CDR3 region has the DNA TGTGCCAGCAGTATAGGGAGTAACCTGAACTATGGCTACACCTTC. This encodes CASSIGSNLNYGYTF. The genes are TRBV11-2 and TRBJ1-2; D is undetermined. V lost 6 bases and J 2 bases, leaving 16 bases between the germline ends. The CDR3 length is 15 residues. CDR1 is SGHAT, CDR2 FQNNGV, per germline.

The CDR3 DNA reads as TGCGCCAGCAGAAGGGGTTACAAGAACACTGAAGCTTTCTTT. Translating it yields CASRRGYKNTEAFF. The rearrangement links TRBV5-1 to TRBJ1-1; TRBD1 might be the D (5 bases). The CDR3 covers 14 residues. The V gene's germline CDR1 is SGHRS and CDR2 YFSETQ. With 5 bases removed from V and 1 base from J, the gap between germline ends came to 12 bases.

This chain uses TRBV9 with TRBJ2-7, with 10 bases matching TRBD2. Germline CDR1 and CDR2: SGDLS and YYNGEE. Trimming at V came to 3 bases and at J to 0 bases, leaving 6 bases not matched to a gene. The CDR3 runs to 16 residues. CDR3 region: CASSASSGGVSYEQYF. The CDR3 region has the DNA TGTGCCAGCAGCGCATCAAGCGGGGGGGTCTCCTACGAGCAGTACTTC. Combining the CDR3 with reference TRBV9 and TRBJ2-7 gives the whole variable domain DSGVTQTPKHLITATGQRVTLRCSPRSGDLSVYWYQQSLDQGLQFLIQYYNGEERAKGNILERFSAQQFPDLHSELNLSSLELGDSALYFCASSASSGGVSYEQYFGPGTRLTVT.